Listed here are 23 T cell receptor beta chains from one sample, sequenced in a study of CD8+ T cells in alopecia areata. Sequencing relied on a cDNA template that was reverse transcribed from extracted RNA. Repertoires were generated with immunoSEQ multiplex PCR, while TCRdb's copy carries only in-frame clones and drops some. The sample includes some 99,000 clones, roughly 47% seen only once; the top ten take 0.7% to 0.95%. Sequencing was performed on CD4+ T cells sorted from blood. The receptors derive from a human donor with alopecia areata.

The genes are TRBV28 and TRBJ2-7, with D perhaps being TRBD1 or TRBD2 (6 bases each). The CDR3 is 14 residues long. V lost 7 bases and J lost 2, with 15 bases in between. The germline gives CDR1 MDHEN, CDR2 SYDVKM. This CDR3 is CASTPPGGAYEQYF. The CDR3 coding sequence is TGTGCCAGCACTCCCCCCGGGGGCGCCTACGAGCAGTACTTC.

A few counts support this clone. The chain uses TRBV15 and TRBJ2-4; no clear D. Germline-derived CDR1 and CDR2 are LNHNV and YYDKDF (reference sequence). This CDR3 is built from 18 residues. The V and J ends lost 0 bases and 2 bases respectively, with 17 bases between them. As DNA, the CDR3 is TGTGCCACCAGCAGAGATCGCGTAGCCGAACAGACCAAAAACATTCAGTACTTC. Amino acids: CATSRDRVAEQTKNIQYF.

The chain uses TRBV29-1 and TRBJ2-7; D possibly corresponds to TRBD2 (5 bases). V was pared by 2 bases and J by 3 bases, with 11 bases between. Per the germline V gene, CDR1 is SQVTM and CDR2 is ANQGSEA. This CDR3 is 13 amino acids long. The CDR3 here is CSVESSANYEQYF. The CDR3 DNA reads TGCAGCGTTGAAAGTAGCGCGAACTACGAGCAGTACTTC.

The V call is TRBV7-8, the J call TRBJ2-2; D gene unclear. This CDR3 comprises 16 residues. V was shortened by 2 bases and J by 4 bases, with 14 bases between the two germline ends. CDR1 and CDR2 from the germline V gene are SGHVS and FQNEAQ. The DNA of the CDR3 is TGTGCCAGCAGCTTATTGGGGTATTCAAGCACCGGGGAGCTGTTTTTT. Protein sequence: CASSLLGYSSTGELFF. The entire variable domain, with the rest obtained from reference TRBV7-8 and TRBJ2-2, is as follows: GAGVSQSPRYKVAKRGQDVALRCDPISGHVSLFWYQQALGQGPEFLTYFQNEAQLDKSGLPSDRFFAERPEGSVSTLKIQRTQQEDSAVYLCASSLLGYSSTGELFFGEGSRLTVL.

This rearrangement joins TRBV2 to TRBJ1-2; D gene uncertain. Between the trimmed V and J ends, which lost 7 bases and 2 bases, there was a span of 11 bases. Germline CDR1 is SNHLY and CDR2 is FYNNEI. This CDR3 is 13 amino acids long. The CDR3 reads CASMNTANYGYTF. For the CDR3, the DNA is TGTGCCAGCATGAACACTGCCAACTATGGCTACACCTTC. Full variable domain (outside the CDR3, taken from reference TRBV2 and TRBJ1-2): EPEVTQTPSHQVTQMGQEVILRCVPISNHLYFYWYRQILGQKVEFLVSFYNNEISEKSEIFDDQFSVERPDGSNFTLKIRSTKLEDSAMYFCASMNTANYGYTFGSGTRLTVV.

The chain couples TRBV29-1 to TRBJ1-4; D uncertain. Germline CDR1 SQVTM, CDR2 ANQGSEA. Trimming stripped 7 bases from V and 8 bases from J, with 11 bases between. This CDR3 has 11 amino acids. DNA of the CDR3: TGCAGCGCGCGTGAGCCAGAAAAACTGTTTTTT. Protein: CSAREPEKLFF.

This clone came up once. The CDR3 sequence: CAWRRLALTGELFF. The CDR3 DNA reads TGTGCCTGGAGGCGACTAGCGCTAACCGGGGAGCTGTTTTTT. The V and J genes are TRBV30 and TRBJ2-2; 8 bases are a match to TRBD2. The V segment lost 3 bases and the J segment 5 bases; nucleotides outside the gene matches: 5. The CDR3 contains 14 residues. Looked up from germline, CDR1 is GTSNPN and CDR2 is SVGIG (reference sequence).

The chain carries TRBV25-1 and TRBJ2-7; D is unresolved. Per the germline V gene, CDR1 is MGHDK and CDR2 is SYGVNS. The CDR3 runs to 12 residues. Trimming took 4 bases from V and 4 from J, leaving 8 bases between them. The CDR3 DNA reads as TGTGCCAGCAGTGGGGGATGGTACGAGCAGTACTTC. Its protein product is CASSGGWYEQYF.

The V call is TRBV9, the J call TRBJ2-6, with a weak D call TRBD1 (6 bases). The V end was cut by 0 bases, the J end by 2 bases, with 6 bases between. Per the germline V gene, CDR1 is SGDLS and CDR2 is YYNGEE. The CDR3 contains 15 residues. In DNA form, the CDR3 reads TGTGCCAGCAGCGTAGAGGGGGCTGGGGCCAACGTCCTGACTTTC. As protein: CASSVEGAGANVLTF. Variable domain in full (rest from reference TRBV9 and TRBJ2-6): DSGVTQTPKHLITATGQRVTLRCSPRSGDLSVYWYQQSLDQGLQFLIQYYNGEERAKGNILERFSAQQFPDLHSELNLSSLELGDSALYFCASSVEGAGANVLTFGAGSRLTVL.

The V and J genes are TRBV7-2 and TRBJ1-2, with a possible D match to TRBD1 (5 bases). Per germline, CDR1 SGHTA and CDR2 FQGNSA. The CDR3 loop spans 14 amino acids. The ends were cut back, 2 bases at V and 3 bases at J, with 10 bases in the middle. CDR3 amino acids: CASSLMGEYYGYTF. Here the CDR3 DNA reads TGTGCCAGCAGCTTAATGGGGGAATACTATGGCTACACCTTC.

This rearrangement joins TRBV5-4 to TRBJ2-5, with a tentative D call TRBD1 (5 bases). The CDR3 length is 15 residues. Germline CDR1 reads SGHNT; CDR2 reads YYREEE (reference sequence). The V end lost 3 bases, the J end lost 2 bases, and 14 bases lay between the germline ends. The DNA of the CDR3 is TGTGCCAGCAGCTCCGCGGCGACAGTTCAAGAGACCCAGTACTTC. Translating gives CASSSAATVQETQYF.

V usage is TRBV29-1 and J usage is TRBJ2-7, with TRBD2 matching over 8 bases. The V gene's germline CDR1 is SQVTM and CDR2 ANQGSEA. The ends lost 4 bases at V and 4 bases at J; junction bases unmatched: 9. CDR3 length: 14 residues. Written as DNA, the CDR3 is TGCAGCGTTGCCAGCGGGGGCGTGGGTTACGAGCAGTACTTC. Its translation: CSVASGGVGYEQYF.

This chain joins TRBV6-6 and TRBJ2-7; possible D gene TRBD2, 6 bases. The CDR3 runs to 13 residues. Germline CDR1 MNHNY, CDR2 SVGAGI (reference sequence). Trimming removed 3 bases from V and 6 bases from J, with 12 bases in between. In DNA, the CDR3 is TGTGCCAGCAGTTATCGCAGGGAGGCCGAGCAGTACTTC. Translating it yields CASSYRREAEQYF.

V is TRBV28 and J is TRBJ1-5, with D hard to call. Germline CDR1 is MDHEN and CDR2 is SYDVKM. This CDR3 region has 13 residues. V lost 3 bases and J 0 bases, leaving 3 bases between the germline ends. This CDR3 reads CASSLDSNQPQHF. In DNA, the CDR3 is TGTGCCAGCAGTTTGGATAGCAATCAGCCCCAGCATTTT.

This clone was counted between two and nine times. V is TRBV30 and J is TRBJ1-1; no clear D. The germline gives CDR1 GTSNPN, CDR2 SVGIG (reference sequence). Trimming shortened V by 3 bases and J by 3 bases, and 8 bases separated the two germline ends. This CDR3 comprises 12 residues. The CDR3 spells CAWSLFHTEAFF. In nucleotides, the CDR3 is TGTGCCTGGAGCCTCTTTCACACTGAAGCTTTCTTT.

The genes are TRBV11-3 and TRBJ2-1; D is unresolved. Trimming left V 3 bases short and J 7 bases short, with 4 bases between. The CDR3 is 11 amino acids. The germline V gene has CDR1 SGHNT and CDR2 YENEEA. The CDR3 sequence is CASSFGNEQFF. The CDR3 bases are TGTGCCAGCAGCTTTGGTAATGAGCAGTTCTTC.

This clone was seen a handful of times. This chain joins TRBV29-1 and TRBJ2-3, with D possibly being TRBD1 or TRBD2 (5 bases each). The CDR3 loop spans 12 amino acids. The germline CDR1 and CDR2 sequences are SQVTM and ANQGSEA. V was trimmed by 7 bases and J by 0 bases, leaving 8 bases between them. The CDR3 DNA reads TGCAGCGGGGACCCTAGCACAGATACGCAGTATTTT. This sequence encodes CSGDPSTDTQYF.

CDR3 in DNA: TGTGCCTGGAGTGTGGGGACACCCTGGCCCTACGAGCAGTACTTC. It yields the protein CAWSVGTPWPYEQYF. This chain joins TRBV30 and TRBJ2-7; D possibly corresponds to TRBD1 (6 bases). The V and J ends lost 0 bases and 2 bases respectively, with 14 bases between them. Germline assignment: CDR1 GTSNPN and CDR2 SVGIG (reference sequence). This CDR3 is built from 15 residues.

This clone has more than one count but fewer than ten. V is TRBV15 and J is TRBJ2-5; D not certain. V was shortened by 2 bases and J by 2 bases, with 3 bases between the two germline ends. Per the germline V gene, CDR1 is LNHNV and CDR2 is YYDKDF (reference sequence). CDR3 size: 12 residues. CDR3 sequence: CATSRHQETQYF. As DNA, the CDR3 is TGTGCCACCAGCAGACATCAAGAGACCCAGTACTTC.

This sequence joins TRBV28 and TRBJ2-5; TRBD1 matches at 7 bases. Trimming took 2 bases from V and 4 from J; bases not matched to a gene: 10. Germline lookup yields CDR1 MDHEN and CDR2 SYDVKM. CDR3 length: 16 amino acids. This CDR3 reads CASSLRQGWPGETQYF. DNA of the CDR3: TGTGCCAGCAGTTTAAGACAGGGATGGCCAGGAGAGACCCAGTACTTC.

This clone came up a few times. CDR3 sequence (DNA): TGCAGCGTTGGGGGCGGACAGGGTGGTGACGAGCAGTACTTC. Protein: CSVGGGQGGDEQYF. The chain employs TRBV29-1 and TRBJ2-7; 8 bases align to TRBD1. The V segment lost 4 bases and the J segment 5 bases; nucleotides outside the gene matches: 10. This CDR3 comprises 14 residues. Looked up from germline, CDR1 is SQVTM and CDR2 is ANQGSEA.

This clone was picked up a small number of times. The V and J genes are TRBV29-1 and TRBJ1-5, with unresolved D. The CDR3 runs 14 residues. Per the germline V gene, CDR1 is SQVTM and CDR2 is ANQGSEA. The V gene lost 4 bases and the J gene lost 0 bases, with 10 bases spanning the gap. The CDR3 here is CSVAVGSSNQPQHF. The CDR3 bases are TGCAGCGTTGCCGTAGGAAGTAGCAATCAGCCCCAGCATTTT.

In this sample, this clone turned up a few times. V usage is TRBV30 and J usage is TRBJ2-1; 11 nucleotides agree with TRBD2. With V trimmed by 0 bases and J by 4 bases, 5 bases remained unmatched. CDR3 size: 16 residues. CDR1 and CDR2 (germline): GTSNPN, SVGIG (reference sequence). The DNA for the CDR3 is TGTGCCTGGAGTGTAAACCGACTAGCGGGGTACAATGAGCAGTTCTTC. Amino acid sequence: CAWSVNRLAGYNEQFF.